These 20 T cell receptor beta chains were sequenced from one sample in a study of blood T cell repertoires in COVID-19. The method was immunoSEQ multiplex PCR; TCRdb's version includes in-frame clones alone and lacks a portion of them. The data contain roughly 200,000 clones, roughly nine tenths of them singletons. The sample was PBMCs or T cells enriched from blood (not recorded which). These receptors all stem from a woman under 40 who had recovered from COVID-19.

This chain links TRBV6-2 or TRBV6-3 with TRBJ1-2, with D possibly being TRBD1 (5 bases). V gave up 2 bases and J gave up 4 bases, with 14 bases separating them. Looked up from germline, CDR1 is MNHEY and CDR2 is SVGEGT. This CDR3 is 15 amino acids long. The CDR3: CASSYGHNVGYGYTF. The DNA for the CDR3 is TGTGCCAGCAGTTACGGACATAATGTCGGCTATGGCTACACCTTC.

V is TRBV5-6 and J is TRBJ1-1, with 9 bases aligning to TRBD1. Losses at the gene ends were 4 bases for V and 1 base for J; bases not matched to a gene: 8. This CDR3 is 16 amino acids long. The germline V gene has CDR1 SGHDT and CDR2 YYEEEE. CDR3 sequence reads: CASSHIQGARNTEAFF. CDR3 nucleotide sequence: TGTGCCAGCAGCCACATACAGGGGGCGCGGAACACTGAAGCTTTCTTT.

The rearrangement uses TRBV6-2 or TRBV6-3 and TRBJ2-3; D may be TRBD1 (6 bases). The length of the CDR3 is 15 residues. V lost 5 bases and J 1 base, leaving 13 bases between the germline ends. The V gene's germline CDR1 is MNHEY and CDR2 SVGEGT. The CDR3 region is CASSHSTGGTDTQYF. CDR3 sequence (DNA): TGTGCCAGCAGTCATTCGACAGGAGGCACAGATACGCAGTATTTT.

The chain has TRBV29-1 and TRBJ2-1; 7 nucleotides agree with TRBD2. J gave up 3 bases and V 4 bases, and 9 bases lay outside the gene matches. Per germline, CDR1 SQVTM and CDR2 ANQGSEA. CDR3 length: 15 residues. The CDR3 reads CSVVPTSIDYNEQFF. CDR3 nucleotides: TGCAGCGTTGTCCCGACTAGCATAGACTACAATGAGCAGTTCTTC.

The rearrangement uses TRBV5-1 and TRBJ2-7; 8 bases are shared with TRBD1. The CDR3 runs to 17 residues. Germline CDR1 is SGHRS and CDR2 is YFSETQ. V shed 2 bases, J shed 2 bases, and the junction held 12 bases outside the gene matches. The CDR3, as DNA: TGCGCCAGCAGCTTCATTTTCGACAGGGGTGGTCCCTACGAGCAGTACTTC. It translates to CASSFIFDRGGPYEQYF. The entire variable domain, with the rest obtained from reference TRBV5-1 and TRBJ2-7, is as follows: KAGVTQTPRYLIKTRGQQVTLSCSPISGHRSVSWYQQTPGQGLQFLFEYFSETQRNKGNFPGRFSGRQFSNSRSEMNVSTLELGDSALYLCASSFIFDRGGPYEQYFGPGTRLTVT.

CDR3: CASSRYSSTDTQYF. CDR3 bases: TGTGCCAGCAGCCGCTACAGTAGCACAGATACGCAGTATTTT. The V gene is TRBV7-3, the J gene TRBJ2-3; no clear D gene. Trimming shortened V by 5 bases and J by 0 bases, and 9 bases separated the two germline ends. Germline V gene sequence: CDR1 SGHTA, CDR2 FQGTGA. This CDR3 has 14 residues.

This chain links TRBV3-1 (or the pseudogene TRBV3-2) with TRBJ2-4, with D perhaps TRBD1 (5 bases). This CDR3 comprises 15 residues. Trimming removed 0 bases from V and 5 bases from J, with 11 bases in between. In germline, CDR1 is LGHDT, CDR2 YNNKEL (reference sequence). The CDR3 region is CASSQDVRVENIQYF. The CDR3 DNA follows: TGTGCCAGCAGCCAAGATGTCAGGGTCGAAAACATTCAGTACTTC.

This clone was observed once. The gene calls are TRBV3-1 (or the pseudogene TRBV3-2) and TRBJ2-7; D unclear. Germline loops: CDR1 LGHDT, CDR2 YNNKEL (reference sequence). The CDR3 has 12 amino acids. Between the trimmed V and J ends, which lost 3 bases and 0 bases, there was a span of 3 bases. This CDR3 is CASSQSSYEQYF. CDR3 coding DNA: TGTGCCAGCAGCCAGAGCTCCTACGAGCAGTACTTC.

In this sample, this clone turned up once. The V and J genes are TRBV2 and TRBJ1-2; 7 bases are shared with TRBD1. The germline V gene has CDR1 SNHLY and CDR2 FYNNEI. The J segment lost 7 bases and the V segment lost 7 bases, leaving 12 bases of the junction unmatched. This CDR3 has 14 amino acids. The CDR3 DNA follows: TGTGCCAGCACCCGACAGACCCCAGGGGGTGGCTACACCTTC. Amino acid sequence: CASTRQTPGGGYTF. Filled out from reference TRBV2 and TRBJ1-2, the complete variable domain reads EPEVTQTPSHQVTQMGQEVILRCVPISNHLYFYWYRQILGQKVEFLVSFYNNEISEKSEIFDDQFSVERPDGSNFTLKIRSTKLEDSAMYFCASTRQTPGGGYTFGSGTRLTVV.

This clone appeared a few times. The chain is built from TRBV9 and TRBJ1-2; TRBD1 might be the D (6 bases). This CDR3 contains 14 residues. Germline CDR1 SGDLS, CDR2 YYNGEE. Between the trimmed V and J ends, which lost 4 bases and 6 bases, there was a span of 16 bases. The CDR3 region has the DNA TGTGCCAGCAGCCCTTCGAGGGGGATTGATGGCTACACCTTC. Translation: CASSPSRGIDGYTF.

The chain is built from TRBV27 and TRBJ1-6, with D unresolved. Trimming left V 4 bases short and J 7 bases short, with 5 bases between. The CDR3 is 12 residues long. The germline CDR1 and CDR2 sequences are MNHEY and SMNVEV (reference sequence). In DNA, the CDR3 is TGTGCCAGCAGTTCCGGGAATTCACCCCTCCACTTT. It yields the protein CASSSGNSPLHF.

The rearrangement uses TRBV12-3 or TRBV12-4 and TRBJ1-2; TRBD1 agrees at 9 bases. Unmatched junction bases numbered 5, after V lost 6 bases and J lost 6 bases. The CDR3 is 13 residues long. DNA for the CDR3: TGTGCCAGCAGGCTGAGGACAGGGGATGGCTACACCTTC. It codes for CASRLRTGDGYTF.

This clone occurred a few times. The CDR3 nucleotides read TGTGCCAGCAGCTTGACAGGGTCTAACTATGGCTACACCTTC. Protein sequence: CASSLTGSNYGYTF. V gene TRBV5-4 combines with J gene TRBJ1-2; D may be TRBD1 (6 bases). CDR3 length equals 14 residues. Germline V gene lookup returns CDR1 SGHNT and CDR2 YYREEE (reference sequence). Trimming left V 1 base short and J 0 bases short, with 7 bases between.

The rearrangement links TRBV5-1 to TRBJ2-5; D may be TRBD1 (6 bases). V lost 3 bases to trimming and J lost 0 bases, with 9 bases between them. From germline, CDR1 is SGHRS and CDR2 YFSETQ. CDR3 size: 14 residues. The CDR3 sequence is CASSSGHDQETQYF. CDR3 in DNA: TGCGCCAGCAGCTCGGGACATGACCAAGAGACCCAGTACTTC.

This clone came up once. The chain recombines TRBV5-6 with TRBJ2-7; 9 positions match TRBD1. The CDR3 has 16 residues. V lost 4 bases, J lost 5 bases, and 13 bases stayed unmatched. Germline V gene sequence: CDR1 SGHDT, CDR2 YYEEEE. The CDR3 loop is CASSHPGTGYVNEQYF. Written as DNA, the CDR3 is TGTGCCAGCAGCCACCCCGGGACAGGGTACGTCAACGAGCAGTACTTC.

The chain joins TRBV7-2 to TRBJ2-1; 9 positions match TRBD1. V was pared by 1 base and J by 9 bases, with 7 bases of the junction left unmatched. This CDR3 has 15 amino acids. In germline, CDR1 is SGHTA, CDR2 FQGNSA. Here the CDR3 reads CASSLEVTGGIEQFF. CDR3 coding DNA: TGTGCCAGCAGCTTAGAGGTGACAGGGGGAATTGAGCAGTTCTTC.

The CDR3 region has the DNA TGTGCCAGCAGCCCGAGGGACAGGGGAAATTCACCCCTCCACTTT. Protein: CASSPRDRGNSPLHF. This chain connects TRBV6-4 to TRBJ1-6; 10 nucleotides align to TRBD1. This CDR3 contains 15 residues. Per the germline V gene, CDR1 is MRHNA and CDR2 is SNTAGT. The V gene end was trimmed by 6 bases and the J gene end by 7 bases; junction bases not matched to a gene: 6.

V is TRBV19 and J is TRBJ1-2; tentative D call: TRBD1 (5 bases). Deletions cut 10 bases from V and 8 bases from J, with 20 bases between. Germline assignment: CDR1 LNHDA and CDR2 SQIVND (reference sequence). The CDR3 loop spans 13 amino acids. CDR3 nucleotides: TGTGCCACAACTTGGGGGGACGAACGAGGCTACACCTTC. Its translation is CATTWGDERGYTF.

The chain employs TRBV18 and TRBJ1-6, with D tentatively TRBD1 (5 bases). Germline-derived CDR1 and CDR2 are KGHSH and LQKENI. CDR3 length: 14 residues. V was shortened by 2 bases and J by 4 bases, with 6 bases between the two germline ends. The CDR3 reads CASSPAGYNSPLHF. CDR3 sequence (DNA): TGTGCCAGCTCACCAGCAGGGTATAATTCACCCCTCCACTTT. Filled out from reference TRBV18 and TRBJ1-6, the complete variable domain reads NAGVMQNPRHLVRRRGQEARLRCSPMKGHSHVYWYRQLPEEGLKFMVYLQKENIIDESGMPKERFSAEFPKEGPSILRIQQVVRGDSAAYFCASSPAGYNSPLHFGNGTRLTVT.

The CDR3 sequence: CASRTSGETQYF. Here the CDR3 DNA reads TGTGCCAGCAGGACTAGCGGAGAGACCCAGTACTTC. The rearrangement links TRBV12-3 or TRBV12-4 to TRBJ2-5; TRBD2 matches at 9 bases. After removal of 6 bases from V and 4 bases from J, the junction contained 0 bases not matched to a gene. The CDR3 length is 12 residues.